Shown below are 13 T cell receptor beta chains from a single sample sequenced in a study of cytomegalovirus exposure and HLA in healthy donors. The PCR ran on 60 Vbeta and 13 Jbeta primers. Assay: immunoSEQ multiplex PCR; the TCRdb copy retains only in-frame clones and omits some. This table has about 120,000 clones, 60% to 80% appearing once. Sequencing input: PBMCs. The receptors derive from a human donor in good health.

J is TRBJ1-2 and V is TRBV27; possible D gene TRBD1, 5 bases. This CDR3 is 15 amino acids long. Germline V gives CDR1 MNHEY, CDR2 SMNVEV (reference sequence). Trimming took 8 bases from V and 5 from J, leaving 21 bases between them. This chain's CDR3 is CASYGAGPWNYGYTF. The CDR3 bases are TGTGCCAGCTATGGCGCAGGGCCCTGGAATTATGGCTACACCTTC.

The rearrangement joins TRBV15 to TRBJ2-1; 12 positions agree with TRBD1. J was trimmed by 8 bases and V by 0 bases; bases with no gene match: 5. The germline gives CDR1 LNHNV, CDR2 YYDKDF (reference sequence). The CDR3 totals 16 residues. The CDR3, as DNA: TGTGCCACCAGCAGAGATCGCGGGACAGGGGGCGATGAGCAGTTCTTC. It is translated as CATSRDRGTGGDEQFF. Together with reference TRBV15 and TRBJ2-1, the CDR3 gives the full variable domain: DAMVIQNPRYQVTQFGKPVTLSCSQTLNHNVMYWYQQKSSQAPKLLFHYYDKDFNNEADTPDNFQSRRPNTSFCFLDIRSPGLGDTAMYLCATSRDRGTGGDEQFFGPGTRLTVL.

The chain recombines TRBV6-5 with TRBJ2-7, with D unresolved. Per germline, CDR1 MNHEY and CDR2 SVGAGI. Deletions cut 4 bases from V and 6 bases from J, with 16 bases between. The CDR3 runs 14 residues. The CDR3 coding sequence is TGTGCCAGCAGTTTTGCTTTAGGAGTCTCCGAGCAGTACTTC. Its translation: CASSFALGVSEQYF.

CDR3 bases: TGCAGCGTTGAAAATGTTTCGGGTCGGGAGACCCAGTACTTC. This gives the protein CSVENVSGRETQYF. This sequence joins TRBV29-1 and TRBJ2-5; D unresolved. The V gene's germline CDR1 is SQVTM and CDR2 ANQGSEA. CDR3 size: 14 residues. V was pared by 2 bases and J by 5 bases, with 15 bases between.

The chain carries TRBV9 and TRBJ1-2, with unresolved D. Deletions cut 5 bases from V and 4 bases from J, with 9 bases between. Germline CDR1 is SGDLS and CDR2 is YYNGEE. The CDR3 has 12 residues. In DNA form, the CDR3 reads TGTGCCAGCAGGTCAGACTTCTATGGCTACACCTTC. As protein: CASRSDFYGYTF.

This clone was seen once. The chain is built from TRBV7-8 and TRBJ2-3; 11 bases match TRBD2. The CDR3 runs 18 residues. The ends lost 1 base at V and 4 bases at J; junction bases unmatched: 10. Germline V CDR1 and CDR2: SGHVS, FQNEAQ. In DNA form, the CDR3 reads TGTGCCAGCAGCTTAGGGCTAGCGGGGGGAAGGGTTGCAGATACGCAGTATTTT. As protein: CASSLGLAGGRVADTQYF.

The chain uses TRBV19 and TRBJ1-1; D perhaps matches TRBD1 (5 bases). Germline V gives CDR1 LNHDA, CDR2 SQIVND (reference sequence). Between the trimmed V and J ends, which lost 7 bases and 3 bases, there was a span of 18 bases. There are 15 residues in the CDR3. The chain's CDR3 is CASNVGSGSYTEAFF. CDR3 in DNA: TGTGCCAGTAATGTCGGGTCAGGGTCGTACACTGAAGCTTTCTTT. The full variable domain, in which reference TRBV19 and TRBJ1-1 provide the parts outside the CDR3, is DGGITQSPKYLFRKEGQNVTLSCEQNLNHDAMYWYRQDPGQGLRLIYYSQIVNDFQKGDIAEGYSVSREKKESFPLTVTSAQKNPTAFYLCASNVGSGSYTEAFFGQGTRLTVV.

The V gene is TRBV18, the J gene TRBJ1-1; 8 bases are shared with TRBD1. The CDR3 covers 15 residues. Trimming cost V 2 bases and J 7 bases; bases outside gene matches: 9. Germline V lookup: CDR1 KGHSH, CDR2 LQKENI. The CDR3, as DNA: TGTGCCAGCTCACCAGGTGCTGGGACAGGCAGTGAAGCTTTCTTT. Amino acids: CASSPGAGTGSEAFF.

The rearrangement uses TRBV2 and TRBJ1-5; TRBD1 might be the D (5 bases). The CDR3 loop spans 15 amino acids. V was pared by 2 bases and J by 6 bases, with 14 bases between. CDR1 is SNHLY and CDR2 is FYNNEI in the germline V gene. The CDR3 loop is CASSERGRSGQPQHF. The DNA of the CDR3 is TGTGCCAGCAGTGAAAGGGGCCGCTCTGGTCAGCCCCAGCATTTT.

This sequence joins TRBV11-2 and TRBJ2-7; 8 nucleotides align to TRBD2. The CDR3 is 14 amino acids. In germline, CDR1 is SGHAT, CDR2 FQNNGV. J lost 7 bases, V lost 5 bases, and 10 bases had no gene match. In nucleotides, the CDR3 is TGTGCCAGCAGCCCCGGGGGGGGGACTTATGAGCAGTACTTC. This sequence encodes CASSPGGGTYEQYF.

The V and J genes are TRBV4-3 and TRBJ1-6; 11 positions match TRBD1. CDR3 size: 16 residues. Germline CDR1 and CDR2: LGHNA and YSLEER. With V trimmed by 5 bases and J by 8 bases, 8 bases remained unmatched. The DNA of the CDR3 is TGCGCCAGCAGCACTCGGACAGGGGGCGCCTATTCACCCCTCCACTTT. This gives the protein CASSTRTGGAYSPLHF.

The chain employs TRBV6-1 and TRBJ1-4; no clear D gene. V shed 3 bases and J shed 3 bases, with 11 bases lying between them. CDR1 is MNHNS, CDR2 SASEGT, per germline. The CDR3 length is 15 residues. The CDR3, as DNA: TGTGCCAGCAGTGACGCTGGACTCTCTAATGAAAAACTGTTTTTT. It specifies CASSDAGLSNEKLFF.

This clone has only a few counts. The rearrangement joins TRBV7-8 to TRBJ1-2, with D perhaps matching TRBD1 (6 bases). Trimming shortened V by 1 base and J by 4 bases, and 7 bases separated the two germline ends. From germline, CDR1 is SGHVS and CDR2 FQNEAQ. The CDR3 consists of 13 residues. In nucleotides, the CDR3 is TGTGCCAGCAGCTTAGGACAGGTCTATGGCTACACCTTC. Its protein is CASSLGQVYGYTF.